A selection of T cell receptor beta chains follows, all from one sample in a study of blood T cells in healthy people across ages. TCRdb re-called the 5' RACE reads with MiXCR, one entry per CDR3 protein. The sample yields more than 550,000 distinct CDR3 sequences, 20% to 25% seen once. The sequenced sample consisted of blood. These receptors were obtained from a man in his 70s in good health. The CDR3 runs from the conserved cysteine through the conserved F or W. The D gene is left open where the match is weak. Size is stated for part of the rows, as once, few or many counts, or as a class when the clone is expanded.

>TRBV12-3/TRBV12-4|.|.|TRBJ1-5
CASSLGPGWYSNQPQHF
TGTGCCAGCAGTTTGGGCCCAGGGTGGTATAGCAATCAGCCCCAGCATTTT
>TRBV6-4|.|.|TRBJ2-3
CASSVRDTDAQYF
TGTGCCAGCAGTGTCCGGGATACAGATGCGCAGTATTTT
>TRBV25-1|.|.|TRBJ1-1
CASSNRYTEAFF
TGTGCCAGCAGCAATCGGTACACTGAAGCTTTCTTT
>TRBV6-6|few|.|TRBJ1-2
CASSPGGQANYGYTF
TGTGCCAGCAGCCCGGGGGGGCAAGCTAACTATGGCTACACCTTC
>TRBV20-1|.|TRBD2|TRBJ2-1
CSALQTSGGPYNEQFF
TGCAGTGCTCTCCAGACTAGCGGGGGGCCCTACAATGAGCAGTTCTTC
>TRBV30|few|.|TRBJ2-1
CAWSEIASGEQFF
TGTGCCTGGAGTGAAATAGCCTCCGGGGAGCAGTTCTTC
>TRBV29-1|few|.|TRBJ1-1
CSVARGYTEAFF
TGCAGCGTCGCGAGGGGGTACACTGAAGCTTTCTTT
>TRBV3-1|.|.|TRBJ2-7
CASSSRDGYEQYF
TGTGCCAGCAGCTCCCGGGACGGCTACGAGCAGTACTTC
>TRBV7-3|.|TRBD2|TRBJ2-2
CASSLTSVGLTGELFF
TGTGCCAGCAGCCTGACTAGCGTGGGTCTCACCGGGGAGCTGTTTTTT
>TRBV29-1|.|.|TRBJ1-5
CGVLQGYNQPQHF
TGCGGCGTTTTGCAGGGCTACAATCAGCCCCAGCATTTT
>TRBV5-6|few|.|TRBJ2-5
CASSLGLGAGMRETQYF
TGTGCCAGCAGCTTGGGATTAGGCGCGGGGATGAGAGAGACCCAGTACTTC
>TRBV3-1|few|TRBD1|TRBJ2-7
CASSRHGTGFSYEQYF
TGTGCCAGCAGCCGTCATGGGACAGGCTTCTCCTACGAGCAGTACTTC
>TRBV19|.|.|TRBJ2-5
CASSMQAAQETQYF
TGTGCCAGTAGTATGCAGGCCGCCCAAGAGACCCAGTACTTC
>TRBV7-9|.|.|TRBJ2-7
CASSSLGGYEQYF
TGTGCCAGCAGCTCCCTTGGGGGTTACGAGCAGTACTTC
>TRBV20-1|.|TRBD2|TRBJ2-7
CSARVLLAGTPYEQYF
TGCAGTGCTAGGGTTTTGCTAGCGGGTACACCGTACGAGCAGTACTTC
>TRBV28|.|.|TRBJ2-5
CASSTSETQYF
TGTGCCAGCAGTACCTCAGAGACCCAGTACTTC
>TRBV6-2/TRBV6-3|.|TRBD2|TRBJ2-4
CASSQAGLGSIQYF
TGTGCCAGCAGCCAAGCGGGACTAGGGTCCATTCAGTACTTC
>TRBV20-1|few|.|TRBJ2-1
CSARTGLPNEQFF
TGCAGTGCCCGGACGGGGCTCCCCAATGAGCAGTTCTTC
>TRBV9|few|.|TRBJ1-1
CASSAGRGDLNTEAFF
TGTGCCAGCAGCGCCGGACGTGGGGATCTGAACACTGAAGCTTTCTTT
>TRBV4-1|.|TRBD1|TRBJ1-1
CASSQGDRDLVEAFF
TGCGCCAGCAGCCAAGGGGACAGGGACCTCGTCGAAGCTTTCTTT
>TRBV6-5|few|.|TRBJ2-5
CASSPRGEGRETQYF
TGTGCCAGCAGCCCTCGGGGTGAGGGCCGAGAGACCCAGTACTTC
>TRBV20-1|few|TRBD1|TRBJ2-7
CSAPGQGSPSYEQYF
TGCAGTGCCCCGGGACAGGGTAGCCCATCCTACGAGCAGTACTTC
>TRBV12-3/TRBV12-4|.|.|TRBJ1-3
CASSGRADTIYF
TGTGCCAGCAGTGGCAGGGCGGACACCATATATTTT
>TRBV7-2|many|.|TRBJ2-7
CASSLVGGIGEQYF
TGTGCCAGCAGCTTAGTAGGGGGGATTGGCGAGCAGTACTTC
>TRBV12-3/TRBV12-4|few|.|TRBJ2-3
CASSFQRPGDTQYF
TGTGCCAGCAGTTTTCAGCGGCCGGGAGATACGCAGTATTTT
>TRBV4-3|few|.|TRBJ2-3
CVSSQAGTYTDTQYF
TGCGTCAGCAGCCAAGCTGGGACATACACAGATACGCAGTATTTT
>TRBV20-1|few|.|TRBJ2-4
CSASEGQLAKNIQYF
TGCAGTGCTAGCGAGGGACAACTAGCCAAAAACATTCAGTACTTC
>TRBV12-3/TRBV12-4|.|.|TRBJ2-4
CASSPLTQGILGKNIQYF
TGTGCCAGCAGTCCCCTAACCCAGGGTATTCTAGGCAAAAACATTCAGTACTTC
>TRBV12-3/TRBV12-4|.|.|TRBJ1-2
CASSLQGFGCTF
TGTGCCAGCAGTTTACAGGGATTTGGCTGCACCTTC